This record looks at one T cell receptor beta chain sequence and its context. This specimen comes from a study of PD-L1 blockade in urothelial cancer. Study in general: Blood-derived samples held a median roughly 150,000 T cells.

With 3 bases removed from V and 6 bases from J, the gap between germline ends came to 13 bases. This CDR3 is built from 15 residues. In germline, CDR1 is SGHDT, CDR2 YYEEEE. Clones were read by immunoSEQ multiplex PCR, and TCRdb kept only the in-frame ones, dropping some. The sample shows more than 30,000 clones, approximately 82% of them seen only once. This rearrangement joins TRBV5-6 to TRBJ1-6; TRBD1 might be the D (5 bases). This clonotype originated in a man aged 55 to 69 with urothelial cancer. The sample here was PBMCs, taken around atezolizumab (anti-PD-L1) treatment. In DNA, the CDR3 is TGTGCCAGCAGCTATCAGGGTCTGGGTAATTCACCCCTCCACTTT. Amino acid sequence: CASSYQGLGNSPLHF. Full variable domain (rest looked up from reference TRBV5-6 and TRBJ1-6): DAGVTQSPTHLIKTRGQQVTLRCSPKSGHDTVSWYQQALGQGPQFIFQYYEEEERQRGNFPDRFSGHQFPNYSSELNVNALLLGDSALYLCASSYQGLGNSPLHFGNGTRLTVT.